This TCR beta chain was captured by sequencing in a study of metastatic and nonmetastatic thyroid tumors. In the study overall: For malignant and benign thyroid patients, tumor or nodule tissue and blood were the sources whose repertoires were compared.

The V gene lost 5 bases and the J gene lost 4 bases, with 14 bases spanning the gap. Germline V gene data show CDR1 as MDHEN and CDR2 as SYDVKM. This CDR3 contains 14 residues. This clone has at least ten counts. TCRdb reassembled clones from the PCR reads with MiXCR. The sample has 20,000 to 30,000 clones, roughly 13% seen once. All patients were treatment-naive before thyroid surgery. The sequencing input was blood. The receptor was derived from a female donor with papillary thyroid cancer or a benign thyroid nodule (not recorded which). Some clones in this sample may be carry-over from other donors' samples. This sequence joins TRBV28 and TRBJ1-1, with D possibly being TRBD1 (5 bases). In DNA, the CDR3 is TGTGCCAGCAGTCCCCTTGGGACGGGCACTGAAGCTTTCTTT. This translates into CASSPLGTGTEAFF.